This TCR beta chain appears in the sequencing data of a study of response to subunit inactivated influenza vaccine. This CDR3 is 13 amino acids long. Germline-derived CDR1 and CDR2 are DFQATT and SNEGSKA (reference sequence). V was shortened by 5 bases and J by 1 base, with 12 bases between the two germline ends. In its sample, this clonotype was seen a few times. TCRdb fed the RT-PCR reads into MiXCR, producing one record per CDR3 protein. The table includes about 800,000 distinct CDR3 sequences, 21% detected once. V is TRBV20-1 and J is TRBJ2-7; no clear D gene. The TCR comes from a man between 45 and 60 years old who received an inactivated influenza vaccine. The specimen comprised PBMCs from blood, sampled about 5 days after vaccination. Here the CDR3 reads CSAEDFTSYEQYF. CDR3 bases: TGCAGTGCTGAAGACTTTACTTCCTACGAGCAGTACTTC.